This T cell receptor beta chain was documented in a study of blood T cell repertoires in COVID-19. Study-level information: The samples span acute and convalescent COVID-19 from the United States, Italy and Spain. Nucleic acid was either cDNA or gDNA, and it came from T cells, B-cell-depleted T cells, or PBMCs.

The CDR3 sequence is 14 residues long. The germline CDR1 and CDR2 sequences are KGHSH and LQKENI. The junction had 8 bases not matched to a gene; V was cut back by 6 bases and J by 5 bases. Patients from Seattle were sampled longitudinally, starting during active infection. Original processing methods: By means of reference gene primer amplification, nucleated cell counts were estimated. Repertoires were generated with immunoSEQ multiplex PCR, while TCRdb's copy carries only in-frame clones and drops some. D and trimming were read from the DNA, whereas the V and J calls and clone size are those reported in that table. The table has 430,000 or so clones, about 90% seen once.

The sequence was obtained from a man aged 18 to 29 with COVID-19, enrolled during active disease. The sequenced sample was peripheral blood. This rearrangement joins TRBV18 to TRBJ2-5; TRBD1 matches 8 bases. CDR3 coding DNA: TGTGCCAGCTCCTATACACAGGGGGAGGAGACCCAGTACTTC. This sequence encodes CASSYTQGEETQYF.